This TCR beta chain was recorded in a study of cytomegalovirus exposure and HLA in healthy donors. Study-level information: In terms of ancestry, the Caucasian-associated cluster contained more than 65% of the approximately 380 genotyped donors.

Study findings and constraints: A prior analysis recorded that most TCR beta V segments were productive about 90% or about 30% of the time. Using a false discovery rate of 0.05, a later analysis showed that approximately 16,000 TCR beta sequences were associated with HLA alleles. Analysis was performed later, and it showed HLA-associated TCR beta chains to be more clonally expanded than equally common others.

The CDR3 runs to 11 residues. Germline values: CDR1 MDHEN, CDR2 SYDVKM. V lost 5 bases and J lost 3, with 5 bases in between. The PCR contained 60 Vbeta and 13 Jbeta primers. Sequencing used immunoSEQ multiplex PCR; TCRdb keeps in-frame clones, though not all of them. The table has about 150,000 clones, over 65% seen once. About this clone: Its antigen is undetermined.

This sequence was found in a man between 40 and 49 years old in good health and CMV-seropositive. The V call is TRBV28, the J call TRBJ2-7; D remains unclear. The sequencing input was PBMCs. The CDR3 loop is CASSQFYEQYF. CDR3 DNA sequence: TGTGCCAGCAGTCAGTTCTACGAGCAGTACTTC.